This entry lists 9 T cell receptor beta chains sequenced from one sample in a study of blood T cell repertoires in COVID-19. Method: immunoSEQ multiplex PCR; TCRdb's copy keeps in-frame clones and lacks some. The sample yields about 67,000 clones, 75% to 85% seen once. The sample consisted of peripheral blood. All receptors derive from a woman in her sixties with acute or convalescent COVID-19.

This sequence joins TRBV4-3 and TRBJ1-3; TRBD1 aligns across 8 bases. The CDR3 loop spans 18 amino acids. V was clipped by 0 bases and J by 3 bases; unmatched bases: 10. The germline V gene encodes CDR1 LGHNA and CDR2 YSLEER. CDR3 protein: CASSQEGQGANGGNTIYF. DNA for the CDR3: TGCGCCAGCAGCCAAGAAGGCCAGGGGGCGAATGGTGGAAACACCATATATTTT.

The CDR3 protein is CASRAGSYEQYF. The CDR3 DNA sequence: TGTGCCAGCAGGGCAGGCTCCTACGAGCAGTACTTC. The chain links TRBV2 to TRBJ2-7; D gene unclear. V was cut by 6 bases and J by 0 bases, with 6 bases left in between. Per the germline V gene, CDR1 is SNHLY and CDR2 is FYNNEI. The CDR3 consists of 12 residues. Full variable domain (outside the CDR3, taken from reference TRBV2 and TRBJ2-7): EPEVTQTPSHQVTQMGQEVILRCVPISNHLYFYWYRQILGQKVEFLVSFYNNEISEKSEIFDDQFSVERPDGSNFTLKIRSTKLEDSAMYFCASRAGSYEQYFGPGTRLTVT.

V usage is TRBV5-1 and J usage is TRBJ2-1; 9 bases are shared with TRBD2. The J segment lost 6 bases and the V segment lost 3 bases, leaving 4 bases of the junction unmatched. The CDR3 has 14 amino acids. Germline loops: CDR1 SGHRS, CDR2 YFSETQ. The CDR3 protein is CASSSGLAGNEQFF. CDR3 coding DNA: TGCGCCAGCAGCTCGGGACTAGCAGGCAATGAGCAGTTCTTC.

This clone was observed a few times. The gene calls are TRBV4-3 and TRBJ2-2; D gene ambiguous. Germline CDR1 reads LGHNA; CDR2 reads YSLEER. The germline V and J ends were trimmed by 0 bases and 5 bases, with 7 bases remaining between them. CDR3 size: 14 residues. The CDR3 nucleotides read TGCGCCAGCAGCCAAGATCAGTGGACCGGGGAGCTGTTTTTT. Translation gives CASSQDQWTGELFF.

J is TRBJ2-3 and V is TRBV5-5; 12 bases fit TRBD1. The CDR3 has 16 residues. Germline lookup yields CDR1 SGHKS and CDR2 YYEKEE (reference sequence). V lost 1 base, J lost 5 bases, and 5 bases stayed unmatched. In nucleotides, the CDR3 is TGTGCCAGCAGCTTGTACGGGACAGGGGGCCGAGATACGCAGTATTTT. Translating gives CASSLYGTGGRDTQYF.

The V gene is TRBV6-5, the J gene TRBJ2-7, with TRBD2 matching 7 bases. V lost 0 bases to trimming and J lost 5 bases; unmatched junction nucleotides: 4. The CDR3 runs to 14 residues. Germline values: CDR1 MNHEY, CDR2 SVGAGI. CDR3 coding DNA: TGTGCCAGCAGTTACTCAAGGACTAGAGACGAGCAGTACTTC. Translating gives CASSYSRTRDEQYF.

This chain links TRBV6-6 with TRBJ1-4; tentatively, D is TRBD1 (5 bases). CDR1 and CDR2 (germline): MNHNY, SVGAGI (reference sequence). There are 20 residues in the CDR3. Between the trimmed V and J ends, which lost 6 bases and 0 bases, there was a span of 26 bases. CDR3 coding DNA: TGTGCCAGCAGCCAAGAATTCCCCGGCAGGGCGCAAGCAACTAATGAAAAACTGTTTTTT. This translates into CASSQEFPGRAQATNEKLFF.

This rearrangement joins TRBV4-3 to TRBJ1-6, with a tentative D call TRBD1 (5 bases). Germline V CDR1 and CDR2: LGHNA, YSLEER. V was shortened by 0 bases and J by 8 bases, with 11 bases between the two germline ends. CDR3 length: 15 residues. The CDR3 nucleotides are TGCGCCAGCAGCCAAGATCCCGACAGTGATTCACCCCTCCACTTT. Translation gives CASSQDPDSDSPLHF.

The V gene is TRBV3-1 (or the pseudogene TRBV3-2), the J gene TRBJ2-7; D possibly corresponds to TRBD2 (5 bases). Germline CDR1 is LGHDT and CDR2 is YNNKEL (reference sequence). V gave up 4 bases and J gave up 6 bases, with 10 bases separating them. The CDR3 is made up of 12 amino acids. The CDR3 reads CASSRSDGEQYF. CDR3 bases: TGTGCCAGCAGCCGTAGCGACGGCGAGCAGTACTTC.